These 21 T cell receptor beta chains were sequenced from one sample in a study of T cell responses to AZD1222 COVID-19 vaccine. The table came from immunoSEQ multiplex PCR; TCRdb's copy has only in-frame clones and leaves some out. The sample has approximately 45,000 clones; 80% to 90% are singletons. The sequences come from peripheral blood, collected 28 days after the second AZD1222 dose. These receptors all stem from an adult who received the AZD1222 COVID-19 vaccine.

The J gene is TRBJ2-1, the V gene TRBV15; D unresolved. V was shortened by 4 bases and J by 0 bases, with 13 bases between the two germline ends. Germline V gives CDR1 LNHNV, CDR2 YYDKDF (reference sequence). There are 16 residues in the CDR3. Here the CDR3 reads CATSNGPLHSYNEQFF. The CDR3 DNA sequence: TGTGCCACCAGCAATGGACCGCTCCACTCCTACAATGAGCAGTTCTTC.

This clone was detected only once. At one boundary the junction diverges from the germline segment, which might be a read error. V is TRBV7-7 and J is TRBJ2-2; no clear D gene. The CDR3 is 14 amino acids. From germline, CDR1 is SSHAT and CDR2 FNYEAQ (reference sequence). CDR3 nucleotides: TGTGCTAGCAGCCCAGACCGGATAAACGGGGAGCTGTTTTTT. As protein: CASSPDRINGELFF.

CDR3 DNA: TGTGCCAGCAGCTTAACGTACGCCCTCGGCGAGCAGTTCTTC. Translated: CASSLTYALGEQFF. The chain is built from TRBV7-3 and TRBJ2-1; D not resolved. CDR3 length equals 14 residues. The V gene's germline CDR1 is SGHTA and CDR2 FQGTGA. With 0 bases removed from V and 10 bases from J, the gap between germline ends came to 13 bases.

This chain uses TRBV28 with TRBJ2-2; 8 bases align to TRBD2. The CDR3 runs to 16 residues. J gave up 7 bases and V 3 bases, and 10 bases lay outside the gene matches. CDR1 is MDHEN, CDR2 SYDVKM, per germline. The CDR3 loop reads CASSFIGGRRGGELFF. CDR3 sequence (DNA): TGTGCCAGCAGTTTCATCGGCGGGAGGAGAGGCGGGGAGCTGTTTTTT.

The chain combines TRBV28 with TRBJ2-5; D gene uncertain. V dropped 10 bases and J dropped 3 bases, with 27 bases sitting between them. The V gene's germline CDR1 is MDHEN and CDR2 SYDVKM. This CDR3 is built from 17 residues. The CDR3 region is CATERQTVLPKKETQYF. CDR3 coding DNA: TGTGCCACCGAACGGCAGACCGTCCTCCCGAAAAAAGAGACCCAGTACTTC.

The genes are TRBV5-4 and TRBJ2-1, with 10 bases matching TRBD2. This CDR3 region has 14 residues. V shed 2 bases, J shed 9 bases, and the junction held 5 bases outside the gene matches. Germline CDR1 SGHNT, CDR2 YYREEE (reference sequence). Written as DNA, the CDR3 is TGTGCCAGCAGCTTAGCGGGAGGGCCTGGTGAGCAGTTCTTC. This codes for CASSLAGGPGEQFF.

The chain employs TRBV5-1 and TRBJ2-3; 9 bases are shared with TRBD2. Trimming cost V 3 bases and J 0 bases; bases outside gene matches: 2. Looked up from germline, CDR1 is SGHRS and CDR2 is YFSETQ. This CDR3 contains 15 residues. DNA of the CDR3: TGCGCCAGCAGCTCTCTAGCGGGAAGCACAGATACGCAGTATTTT. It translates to CASSSLAGSTDTQYF.

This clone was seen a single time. DNA of the CDR3: TGTGCCAGCAGCCCGAAGGCAGGGATGCATCAGCCCCAGCATTTT. Translating it yields CASSPKAGMHQPQHF. The chain carries TRBV7-9 and TRBJ1-5, with TRBD1 as a possible D gene (5 bases). The CDR3 extends over 15 amino acids. Germline V CDR1 and CDR2: SEHNR, FQNEAQ (reference sequence). V lost 5 bases and J 5 bases, leaving 16 bases between the germline ends.

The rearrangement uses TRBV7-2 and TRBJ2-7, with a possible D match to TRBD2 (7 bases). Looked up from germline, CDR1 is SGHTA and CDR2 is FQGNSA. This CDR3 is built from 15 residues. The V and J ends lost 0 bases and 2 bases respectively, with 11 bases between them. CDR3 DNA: TGTGCCAGCAGCTTAGCGGGAGGGGGGACCTACGAGCAGTACTTC. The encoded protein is CASSLAGGGTYEQYF.

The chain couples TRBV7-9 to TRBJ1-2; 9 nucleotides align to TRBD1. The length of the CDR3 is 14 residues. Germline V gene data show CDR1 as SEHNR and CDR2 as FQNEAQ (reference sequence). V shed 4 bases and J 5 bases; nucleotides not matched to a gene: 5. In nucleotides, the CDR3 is TGTGCCAGCAGCTCCTTAGGACAGGGGTATGGCTACACCTTC. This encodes CASSSLGQGYGYTF.

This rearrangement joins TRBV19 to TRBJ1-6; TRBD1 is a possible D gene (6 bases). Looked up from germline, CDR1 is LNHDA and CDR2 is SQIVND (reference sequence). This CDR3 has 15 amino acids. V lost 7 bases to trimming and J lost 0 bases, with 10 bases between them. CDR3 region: CASIRDISYNSPLHF. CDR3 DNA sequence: TGTGCCAGTATAAGGGACATCTCCTATAATTCACCCCTCCACTTT.

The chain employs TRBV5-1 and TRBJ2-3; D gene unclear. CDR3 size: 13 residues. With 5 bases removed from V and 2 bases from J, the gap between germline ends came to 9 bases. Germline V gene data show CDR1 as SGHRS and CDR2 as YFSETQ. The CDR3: CASSKVTTDTQYF. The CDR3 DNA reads TGCGCCAGCAGTAAGGTCACCACAGATACGCAGTATTTT.

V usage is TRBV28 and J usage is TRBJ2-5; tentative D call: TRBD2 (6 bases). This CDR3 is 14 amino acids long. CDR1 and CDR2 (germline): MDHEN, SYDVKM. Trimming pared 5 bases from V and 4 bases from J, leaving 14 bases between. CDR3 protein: CASSRPGSRETQYF. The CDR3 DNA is TGTGCCAGCAGTCGCCCCGGGAGTAGAGAGACCCAGTACTTC.

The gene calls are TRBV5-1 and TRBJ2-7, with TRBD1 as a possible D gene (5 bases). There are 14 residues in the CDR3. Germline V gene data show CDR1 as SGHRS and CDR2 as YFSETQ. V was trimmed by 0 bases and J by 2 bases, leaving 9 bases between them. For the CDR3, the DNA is TGCGCCAGCAGCTTGGGACAGACCCCCTACGAGCAGTACTTC. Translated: CASSLGQTPYEQYF.

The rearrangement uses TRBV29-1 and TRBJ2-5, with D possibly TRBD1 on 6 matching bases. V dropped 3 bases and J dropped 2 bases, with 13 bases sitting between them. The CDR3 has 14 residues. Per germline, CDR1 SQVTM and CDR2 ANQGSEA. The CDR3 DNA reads TGCAGCGTTGACCGGGACACAATACAAGAGACCCAGTACTTC. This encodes CSVDRDTIQETQYF. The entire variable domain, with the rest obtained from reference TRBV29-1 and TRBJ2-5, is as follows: SAVISQKPSRDICQRGTSLTIQCQVDSQVTMMFWYRQQPGQSLTLIATANQGSEATYESGFVIDKFPISRPNLTFSTLTVSNMSPEDSSIYLCSVDRDTIQETQYFGPGTRLLVL.

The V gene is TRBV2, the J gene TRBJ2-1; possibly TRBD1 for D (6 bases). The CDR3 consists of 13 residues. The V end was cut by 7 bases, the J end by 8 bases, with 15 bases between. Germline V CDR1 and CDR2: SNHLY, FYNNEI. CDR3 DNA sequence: TGTGCCAGCACTTGGGGGCGAGTTTATGAGCAGTTCTTC. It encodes CASTWGRVYEQFF.

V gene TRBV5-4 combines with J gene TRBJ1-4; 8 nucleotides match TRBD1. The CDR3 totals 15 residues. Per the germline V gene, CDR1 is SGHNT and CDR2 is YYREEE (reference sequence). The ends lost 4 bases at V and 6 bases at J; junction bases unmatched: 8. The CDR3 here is CASSRKTGEDEKLFF. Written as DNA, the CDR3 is TGTGCCAGCAGCCGAAAGACAGGGGAGGATGAAAAACTGTTTTTT.

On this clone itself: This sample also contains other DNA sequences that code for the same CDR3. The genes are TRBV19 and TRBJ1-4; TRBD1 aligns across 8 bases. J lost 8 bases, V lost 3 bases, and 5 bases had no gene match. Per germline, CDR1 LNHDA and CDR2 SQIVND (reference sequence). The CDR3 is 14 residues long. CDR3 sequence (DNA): TGTGCCAGTAGTATTCAGGGGGCGAACGAAAAACTGTTTTTT. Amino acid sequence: CASSIQGANEKLFF.

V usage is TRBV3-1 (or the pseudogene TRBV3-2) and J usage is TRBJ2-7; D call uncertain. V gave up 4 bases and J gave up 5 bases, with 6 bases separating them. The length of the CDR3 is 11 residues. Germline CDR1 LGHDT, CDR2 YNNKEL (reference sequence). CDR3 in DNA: TGTGCCAGCAGCCTCTTAAACGAGCAGTACTTC. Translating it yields CASSLLNEQYF.

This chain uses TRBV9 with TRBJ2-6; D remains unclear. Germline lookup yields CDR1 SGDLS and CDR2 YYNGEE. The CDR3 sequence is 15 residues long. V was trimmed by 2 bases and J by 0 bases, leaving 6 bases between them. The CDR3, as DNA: TGTGCCAGCAGCGTGAGGAGCTCTGGGGCCAACGTCCTGACTTTC. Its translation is CASSVRSSGANVLTF.

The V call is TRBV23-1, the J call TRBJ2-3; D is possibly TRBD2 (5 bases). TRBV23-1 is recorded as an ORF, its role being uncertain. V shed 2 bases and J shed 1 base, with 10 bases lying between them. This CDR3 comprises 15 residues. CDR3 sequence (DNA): TGCGCCAGCAGTCAACCACTAGATCGCACAGATACGCAGTATTTT. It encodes CASSQPLDRTDTQYF.